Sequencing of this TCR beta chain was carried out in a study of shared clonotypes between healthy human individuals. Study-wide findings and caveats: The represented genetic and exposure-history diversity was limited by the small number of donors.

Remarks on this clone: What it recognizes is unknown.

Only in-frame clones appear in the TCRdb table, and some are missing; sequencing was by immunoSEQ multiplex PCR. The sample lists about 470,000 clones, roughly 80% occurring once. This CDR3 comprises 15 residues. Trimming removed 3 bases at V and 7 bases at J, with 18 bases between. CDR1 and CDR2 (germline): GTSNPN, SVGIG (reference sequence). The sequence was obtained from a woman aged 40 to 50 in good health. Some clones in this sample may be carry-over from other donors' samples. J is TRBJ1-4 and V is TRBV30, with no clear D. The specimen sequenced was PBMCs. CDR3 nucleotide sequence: TGTGCCTGGAGCCGGCAGAACATTCGAGGTGAAAAACTGTTTTTT. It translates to CAWSRQNIRGEKLFF.